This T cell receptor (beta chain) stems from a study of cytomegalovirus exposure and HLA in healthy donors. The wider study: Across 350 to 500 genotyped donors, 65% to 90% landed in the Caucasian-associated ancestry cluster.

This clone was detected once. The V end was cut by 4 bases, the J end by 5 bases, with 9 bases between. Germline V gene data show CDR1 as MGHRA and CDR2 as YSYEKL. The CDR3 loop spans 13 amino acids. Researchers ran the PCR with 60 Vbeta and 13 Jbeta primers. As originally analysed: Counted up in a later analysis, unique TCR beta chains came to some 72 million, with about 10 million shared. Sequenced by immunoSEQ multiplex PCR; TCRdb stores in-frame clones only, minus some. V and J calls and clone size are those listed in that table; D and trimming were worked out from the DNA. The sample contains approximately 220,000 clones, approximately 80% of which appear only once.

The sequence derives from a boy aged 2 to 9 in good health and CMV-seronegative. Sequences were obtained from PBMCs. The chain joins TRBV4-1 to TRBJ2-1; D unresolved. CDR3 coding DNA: TGCGCCAGCAGCCCTCGGTCCGACAATGAGCAGTTCTTC. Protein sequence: CASSPRSDNEQFF.